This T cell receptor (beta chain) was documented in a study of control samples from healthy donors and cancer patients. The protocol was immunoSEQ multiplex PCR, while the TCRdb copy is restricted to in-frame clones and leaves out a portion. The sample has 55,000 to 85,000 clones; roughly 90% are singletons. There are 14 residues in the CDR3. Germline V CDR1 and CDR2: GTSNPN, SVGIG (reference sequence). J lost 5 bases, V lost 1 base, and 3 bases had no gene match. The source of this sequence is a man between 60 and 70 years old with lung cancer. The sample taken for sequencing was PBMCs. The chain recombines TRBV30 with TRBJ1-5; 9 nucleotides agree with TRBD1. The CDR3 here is CAWSGRQGDQPQHF. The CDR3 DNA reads TGTGCCTGGAGTGGGAGACAGGGGGATCAGCCCCAGCATTTT.